Detailed here is one T cell receptor (beta chain). Sequencing was performed with immunoSEQ multiplex PCR; in TCRdb, only in-frame clones are kept and a portion is missing. The sample lists about 320,000 clones; roughly 85% were seen once. This sample was taken from a study of blood T cell repertoires in COVID-19. Turning to the study itself: The United States, Italy and Spain provided the acute and convalescent COVID-19 samples. In each case, the material was cDNA or gDNA derived from T cells, B-cell-depleted T cells, or PBMCs.

Germline V CDR1 and CDR2: MNHEY, SMNVEV (reference sequence). The CDR3 is made up of 15 amino acids. Germline trimming cut 3 bases from V and 1 base from J; bases unmatched to any gene: 4. The clonotype was recovered from a human donor in a cohort sampled during active COVID-19. Sequencing was carried out using peripheral blood. The chain uses TRBV27 and TRBJ2-3, with 7 bases that match TRBD2. CDR3 in DNA: TGTGCCAGCAGTTTTGGCCTAGCGGGCACAGATACGCAGTATTTT. Residues: CASSFGLAGTDTQYF.